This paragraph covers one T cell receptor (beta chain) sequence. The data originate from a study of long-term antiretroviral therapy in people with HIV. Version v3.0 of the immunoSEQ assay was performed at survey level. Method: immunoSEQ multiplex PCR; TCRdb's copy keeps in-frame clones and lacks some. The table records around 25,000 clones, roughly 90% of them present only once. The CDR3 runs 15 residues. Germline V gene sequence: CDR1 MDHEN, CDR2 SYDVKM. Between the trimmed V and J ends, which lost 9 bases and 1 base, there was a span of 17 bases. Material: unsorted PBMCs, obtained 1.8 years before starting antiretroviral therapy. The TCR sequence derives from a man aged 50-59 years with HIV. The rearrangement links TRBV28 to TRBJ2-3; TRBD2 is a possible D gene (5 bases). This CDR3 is CASSRAAMGTDTQYF. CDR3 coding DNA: TGTGCCAGTTCGAGAGCGGCTATGGGCACAGATACGCAGTATTTT. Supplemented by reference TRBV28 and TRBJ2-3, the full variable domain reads DVKVTQSSRYLVKRTGEKVFLECVQDMDHENMFWYRQDPGLGLRLIYFSYDVKMKEKGDIPEGYSVSREKKERFSLILESASTNQTSMYLCASSRAAMGTDTQYFGPGTRLTVL.